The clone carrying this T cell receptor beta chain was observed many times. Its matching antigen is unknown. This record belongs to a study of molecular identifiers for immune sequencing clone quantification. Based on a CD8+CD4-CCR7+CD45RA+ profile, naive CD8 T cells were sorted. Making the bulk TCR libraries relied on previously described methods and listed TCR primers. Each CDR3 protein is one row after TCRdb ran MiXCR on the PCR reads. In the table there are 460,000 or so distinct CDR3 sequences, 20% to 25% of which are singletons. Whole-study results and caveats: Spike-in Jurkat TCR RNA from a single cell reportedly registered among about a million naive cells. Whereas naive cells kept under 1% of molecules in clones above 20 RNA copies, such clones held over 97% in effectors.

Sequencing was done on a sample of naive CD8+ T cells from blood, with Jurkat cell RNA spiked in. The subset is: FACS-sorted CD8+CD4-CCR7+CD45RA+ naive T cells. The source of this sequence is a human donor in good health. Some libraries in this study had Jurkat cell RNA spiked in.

The CDR3 region is CASSYNWGTEAFF. Written as DNA, the CDR3 is TGTGCCAGCAGTTACAATTGGGGCACTGAAGCTTTCTTT. The rearrangement links TRBV6-5 to TRBJ1-1, with D unclear. Looked up from germline, CDR1 is MNHEY and CDR2 is SVGAGI. The CDR3 sequence is 13 residues long. The germline V and J ends were trimmed by 2 bases and 4 bases, with 8 bases remaining between them.